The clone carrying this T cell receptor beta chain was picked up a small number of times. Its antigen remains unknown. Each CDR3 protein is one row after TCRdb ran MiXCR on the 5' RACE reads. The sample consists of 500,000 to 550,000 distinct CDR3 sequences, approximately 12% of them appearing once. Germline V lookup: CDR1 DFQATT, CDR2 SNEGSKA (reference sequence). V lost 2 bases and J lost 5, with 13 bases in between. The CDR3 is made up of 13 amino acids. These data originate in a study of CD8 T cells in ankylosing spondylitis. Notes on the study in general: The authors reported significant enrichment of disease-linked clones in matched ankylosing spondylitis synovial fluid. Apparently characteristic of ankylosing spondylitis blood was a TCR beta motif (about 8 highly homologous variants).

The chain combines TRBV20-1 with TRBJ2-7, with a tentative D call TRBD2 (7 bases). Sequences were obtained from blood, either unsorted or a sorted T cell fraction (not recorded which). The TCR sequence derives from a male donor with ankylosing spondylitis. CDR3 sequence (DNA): TGCAGTGCTAGAACGGGGGGCGGGAACGAGCAGTACTTC. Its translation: CSARTGGGNEQYF.